These 3 T cell receptor beta chains were sequenced from one sample in a study of T cells expressing NK-cell markers. Following a re-call of the 5' RACE reads, TCRdb has one entry per CDR3 protein and lacks DNA. Its table records 300,000 to 450,000 distinct CDR3 sequences. The sample was blood T cells: a sorted CD56 or NKG2C T cell subset, CD4+ or CD8+ T cells, or bulk PBMC T cells (not recorded which). The receptors here all came from a man aged 18-75 years in good health.

The chain uses TRBV20-1 and TRBJ2-3; the D call from TCRdb, TRBD1, cannot be confirmed without DNA. The CDR3 length is 15 residues. Germline CDR1 and CDR2: DFQATT and SNEGSKA (reference sequence). The CDR3 sequence is CSARKGQGHIDTQYF.

This chain uses TRBV5-4 with TRBJ2-1; TCRdb's D call of TRBD2 is untestable without DNA. This CDR3 is 16 amino acids long. Germline lookup yields CDR1 SGHNT and CDR2 YYREEE (reference sequence). The CDR3 here is CASSLDETSGWNEQFF.

The CDR3 protein is CASIKSGGTNTGELFF. V gene TRBV5-6 combines with J gene TRBJ2-2; with no DNA, the TCRdb D assignment of TRBD2 cannot be verified. The CDR3 runs 16 residues. CDR1 SGHDT and CDR2 YYEEEE come from the germline V gene.